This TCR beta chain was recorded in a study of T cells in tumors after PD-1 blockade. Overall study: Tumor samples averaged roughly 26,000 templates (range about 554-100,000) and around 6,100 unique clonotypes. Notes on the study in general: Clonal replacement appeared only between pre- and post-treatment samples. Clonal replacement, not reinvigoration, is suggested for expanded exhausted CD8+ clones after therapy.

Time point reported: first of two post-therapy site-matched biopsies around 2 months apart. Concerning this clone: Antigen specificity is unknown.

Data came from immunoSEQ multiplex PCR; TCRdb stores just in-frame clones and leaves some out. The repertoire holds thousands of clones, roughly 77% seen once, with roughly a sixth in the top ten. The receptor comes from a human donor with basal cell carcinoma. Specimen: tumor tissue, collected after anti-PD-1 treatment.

The CDR3 protein is CASSFGQGAGEQYF. CDR3 nucleotide sequence: TGTGCCAGCAGTTTCGGACAGGGGGCAGGCGAGCAGTACTTC. This chain links TRBV27 with TRBJ2-7; 11 nucleotides match TRBD1. Germline CDR1 is MNHEY and CDR2 is SMNVEV (reference sequence). The CDR3 covers 14 residues. Trimming at V came to 3 bases and at J to 6 bases, leaving 4 bases not matched to a gene.